In this sample, the clone carrying this T cell receptor beta chain turned up many times. TCRdb passed the 5' RACE reads through MiXCR, listing each CDR3 protein once. The sample holds hundreds of thousands of distinct CDR3 sequences; approximately 6% are singletons and the top ten take 1.5% to 2%. The CDR3 is 11 amino acids. Between the trimmed V and J ends, which lost 10 bases and 9 bases, there was a span of 12 bases. Germline loops: CDR1 MDHEN, CDR2 SYDVKM. All donors comprised healthy Caucasians. The record originates from a study of identical twins. Sequenced material: naive T cells sorted from blood. The source is a man between 18 and 35 years old in good health. The chain joins TRBV28 to TRBJ1-4; D is uncertain. CDR3 bases: TGTGCCACCGGTCCCCACCAAAAACTGTTTTTT. Protein product: CATGPHQKLFF.